Below are 30 T cell receptor beta chains sequenced from a single sample in a study of T cell responses to AZD1222 COVID-19 vaccine. Data came from immunoSEQ multiplex PCR; TCRdb stores just in-frame clones and leaves some out. The sample carries some 100,000 clones, 70% to 90% recorded once. Specimen: peripheral blood, collected on day 0 of AZD1222 vaccination. The receptors here all came from an adult in good health.

J is TRBJ2-3 and V is TRBV29-1, with 11 bases lining up with TRBD1. V was pared by 8 bases and J by 4 bases, with 8 bases of the junction left unmatched. Looked up from germline, CDR1 is SQVTM and CDR2 is ANQGSEA. The CDR3 consists of 14 residues. In nucleotides, the CDR3 is TGCAGCACACTTGGGACAGGGGGTTCAGATACGCAGTATTTT. Translated, it gives CSTLGTGGSDTQYF.

The chain recombines TRBV5-1 with TRBJ2-2; D not certain. CDR1 and CDR2 (germline): SGHRS, YFSETQ. This CDR3 has 13 amino acids. V was pared by 0 bases and J by 6 bases, with 6 bases between. The DNA for the CDR3 is TGCGCCAGCAGCTTGGATCTTGCCGGGGAGCTGTTTTTT. It encodes CASSLDLAGELFF.

The chain recombines TRBV7-2 with TRBJ2-5; 10 bases agree with TRBD2. Germline CDR1 reads SGHTA; CDR2 reads FQGNSA. The CDR3 is made up of 13 amino acids. The V and J ends lost 4 bases and 6 bases, in that order; junction bases with no gene match: 2. The CDR3 coding sequence is TGTGCCAGCAGCTCGGGACTAGCGCAGACCCAGTACTTC. Its translation: CASSSGLAQTQYF.

The J gene is TRBJ1-2, the V gene TRBV4-1, with 7 bases fitting TRBD1. The ends lost 1 base at V and 6 bases at J; junction bases unmatched: 2. The CDR3 runs 13 residues. CDR1 is MGHRA and CDR2 is YSYEKL in the germline V gene. The CDR3 region has the DNA TGCGCCAGCAGCCAAGGGACAGGCGATGGCTACACCTTC. Its protein product is CASSQGTGDGYTF.

The chain joins TRBV24-1 to TRBJ2-3; D might be TRBD2 (6 bases). In germline, CDR1 is KGHDR, CDR2 SFDVKD. The V and J ends lost 0 bases and 5 bases respectively, with 17 bases between them. The CDR3 consists of 17 residues. In nucleotides, the CDR3 is TGTGCCACCAGTGATTTGAAAAGTTCAGCCGGGGGAGATACGCAGTATTTT. It codes for CATSDLKSSAGGDTQYF.

This chain uses TRBV19 with TRBJ2-7, with a weak D call TRBD1 (6 bases). The V end lost 3 bases, the J end lost 4 bases, and 13 bases lay between the germline ends. Germline assignment: CDR1 LNHDA and CDR2 SQIVND (reference sequence). The CDR3 contains 14 residues. Here the CDR3 reads CASSIRGRGYEQYF. DNA for the CDR3: TGTGCCAGTAGTATTCGGGGCAGGGGTTACGAGCAGTACTTC.

The chain recombines TRBV3-1 (or the pseudogene TRBV3-2) with TRBJ2-5; TRBD2 might be the D (6 bases). CDR1 and CDR2 from the germline V gene are LGHDT and YNNKEL (reference sequence). Trimming shortened V by 1 base and J by 10 bases, and 19 bases separated the two germline ends. The CDR3 sequence is 15 residues long. The CDR3 nucleotides read TGTGCCAGCAGCCAAGTTGGGGAGGCAAGGAGTGGCCAGTACTTC. Its protein product is CASSQVGEARSGQYF.

This chain uses TRBV7-8 with TRBJ1-2; D not certain. V was shortened by 1 base and J by 4 bases, with 10 bases between the two germline ends. This CDR3 is built from 14 residues. The germline CDR1 and CDR2 sequences are SGHVS and FQNEAQ. CDR3 protein: CASSLGSESYGYTF. For the CDR3, the DNA is TGTGCCAGCAGCTTAGGTTCAGAAAGCTATGGCTACACCTTC.

DNA for the CDR3: TGTGCCAGCAGCCAACACAATGCGGCTAATGAAAAACTGTTTTTT. This codes for CASSQHNAANEKLFF. The chain has TRBV14 and TRBJ1-4; D not resolved. The CDR3 spans 15 residues. CDR1 and CDR2 (germline): SGHDN, FVKESK. Deletions cut 2 bases from V and 3 bases from J, with 10 bases between. The whole variable domain, filled in from reference TRBV14 and TRBJ1-4, reads EAGVTQFPSHSVIEKGQTVTLRCDPISGHDNLYWYRRVMGKEIKFLLHFVKESKQDESGMPNNRFLAERTGGTYSTLKVQPAELEDSGVYFCASSQHNAANEKLFFGSGTQLSVL.

V is TRBV2 and J is TRBJ1-6, with TRBD1 identical over 9 bases. The V gene's germline CDR1 is SNHLY and CDR2 FYNNEI. The CDR3 consists of 14 residues. With 8 bases clipped from V and 7 bases from J, the junction kept 6 bases outside the gene matches. CDR3 amino acids: CASGKQGANSPLHF. CDR3 DNA sequence: TGTGCCAGCGGCAAACAGGGGGCAAATTCACCCCTCCACTTT.

The V call is TRBV12-5, the J call TRBJ2-1; D is unresolved. Germline values: CDR1 LGHNT, CDR2 FRNRAP. V was trimmed by 2 bases and J by 9 bases, leaving 5 bases between them. The CDR3 spans 11 residues. The CDR3 region has the DNA TGTGCTAGTGGTTTGTTTCGTGAGCAGTTCTTC. Protein product: CASGLFREQFF.

The DNA of the CDR3 is TGTGCCAGCAGCTTAGGGGGGATAGATACGCAGTATTTT. Its protein product is CASSLGGIDTQYF. This sequence joins TRBV7-9 and TRBJ2-3, with D tentatively TRBD1 or TRBD2 (5 bases each). Germline V gene data show CDR1 as SEHNR and CDR2 as FQNEAQ (reference sequence). The length of the CDR3 is 13 residues. V lost 1 base and J lost 5, with 7 bases in between.

This clone is labeled as medium-sized. The V call is TRBV29-1, the J call TRBJ1-2, with D uncertain. Germline CDR1 SQVTM, CDR2 ANQGSEA. There are 15 residues in the CDR3. Trimming left V 2 bases short and J 3 bases short, with 16 bases between. CDR3 sequence reads: CSVEQSYSEHYGYTF. CDR3 in DNA: TGCAGCGTTGAACAGTCGTATTCAGAGCACTATGGCTACACCTTC.

Concerning this clone: This CDR3 is also generated by other DNA sequences in the sample. The chain carries TRBV28 and TRBJ1-1; possible D gene TRBD1, 5 bases. The ends were cut back, 3 bases at V and 4 bases at J, with 6 bases in the middle. The CDR3 spans 12 residues. Germline V gene data show CDR1 as MDHEN and CDR2 as SYDVKM. This CDR3 reads CASSLQGTEAFF. CDR3 bases: TGTGCCAGCAGTTTGCAGGGCACTGAAGCTTTCTTT.

The V call is TRBV24-1, the J call TRBJ2-1; 9 bases are shared with TRBD2. After removal of 9 bases from V and 4 bases from J, the junction contained 21 bases not matched to a gene. This CDR3 is 19 amino acids long. CDR1 KGHDR and CDR2 SFDVKD come from the germline V gene. The CDR3 spells CATPHRLSPFLAGYNEQFF. The CDR3, as DNA: TGTGCCACCCCACACCGCCTGTCGCCGTTTCTAGCGGGGTACAATGAGCAGTTCTTC.

This chain links TRBV5-4 with TRBJ2-7; D gene ambiguous. This CDR3 is built from 12 residues. Germline assignment: CDR1 SGHNT and CDR2 YYREEE (reference sequence). V was cut by 4 bases and J by 3 bases, with 8 bases left in between. CDR3 residues: CASSRDFYEQYF. In DNA, the CDR3 is TGTGCCAGCAGCCGTGACTTCTACGAGCAGTACTTC. The full variable domain, rest sourced from reference TRBV5-4 and TRBJ2-7, is ETGVTQSPTHLIKTRGQQVTLRCSSQSGHNTVSWYQQALGQGPQFIFQYYREEENGRGNFPPRFSGLQFPNYSSELNVNALELDDSALYLCASSRDFYEQYFGPGTRLTVT.

Regarding this clone: Germline and junction disagree at one end, which may indicate a read error. The V and J genes are TRBV15 and TRBJ1-4; possible D gene TRBD1, 6 bases. From germline, CDR1 is LNHNV and CDR2 YYDKDF (reference sequence). There are 13 residues in the CDR3. The CDR3 DNA follows: TGTGCCACCAGCAGAGATTTAGAGAGGGGGATCGTCTTT. Amino acids: CATSRDLERGIVF.

The V call is TRBV18, the J call TRBJ2-7; D is perhaps TRBD2 (6 bases). This CDR3 has 16 residues. Germline assignment: CDR1 KGHSH and CDR2 LQKENI. V shed 2 bases and J shed 6 bases, with 20 bases lying between them. The CDR3 reads CASSPGRGGPGPEQYF. The CDR3, as DNA: TGTGCCAGCTCACCAGGTCGTGGAGGGCCAGGCCCCGAGCAGTACTTC.

A word on this clone: An end of the junction differs from the germline gene, which may be a read error. The chain joins TRBV7-7 to TRBJ2-2; 10 nucleotides align to TRBD1. The V gene's germline CDR1 is SSHAT and CDR2 FNYEAQ (reference sequence). The CDR3 runs 15 residues. The CDR3 protein is CASSFSGTGAGELFF. The CDR3 nucleotides read TGTGCTAGCAGCTTTTCCGGGACAGGGGCCGGGGAGCTGTTTTTT.

The CDR3 sequence: CASSYRRARDTEAFF. The DNA for the CDR3 is TGTGCCAGCAGTTACAGGAGGGCGAGGGACACTGAAGCTTTCTTT. This chain links TRBV6-5 with TRBJ1-1; D is unresolved. This CDR3 spans 15 amino acids. Trimming pared 2 bases from V and 3 bases from J, leaving 13 bases between. Germline loops: CDR1 MNHEY, CDR2 SVGAGI.

The chain links TRBV7-6 to TRBJ2-7, with D possibly being TRBD2 (5 bases). The CDR3 contains 13 residues. The germline V and J ends were trimmed by 5 bases and 4 bases, with 12 bases remaining between them. The germline gives CDR1 SGHVS, CDR2 FNYEAQ. The CDR3, as DNA: TGTGCCAGCAGCGAGCCGGGGAGTTACGAGCAGTACTTC. Translation gives CASSEPGSYEQYF.

The V call is TRBV4-2, the J call TRBJ1-5; no firm D call. The CDR3 length is 15 residues. The germline gives CDR1 LGHNA, CDR2 YNFKEQ. Trimming removed 0 bases at V and 7 bases at J, with 13 bases between. CDR3 in amino acids: CASSQDGVLGQPQHF. In DNA form, the CDR3 reads TGTGCCAGCAGCCAAGATGGGGTCCTGGGGCAGCCCCAGCATTTT.

The genes are TRBV5-1 and TRBJ2-5; perhaps TRBD1 as D (6 bases). The V end was cut by 0 bases, the J end by 2 bases, with 11 bases between. Germline CDR1 SGHRS, CDR2 YFSETQ. The CDR3 has 15 amino acids. This CDR3 is CASSLVGTFQETQYF. The CDR3 DNA reads TGCGCCAGCAGCTTGGTTGGGACATTTCAAGAGACCCAGTACTTC.

The chain joins TRBV5-1 to TRBJ1-2; 9 positions match TRBD1. Trimming at V came to 0 bases and at J to 6 bases, leaving 6 bases not matched to a gene. Per the germline V gene, CDR1 is SGHRS and CDR2 is YFSETQ. The CDR3 has 15 residues. The CDR3 DNA reads as TGCGCCAGCAGCTTGGCCCTGGGACAGGGAGATGGCTACACCTTC. This codes for CASSLALGQGDGYTF.

The chain couples TRBV20-1 to TRBJ1-4, with D perhaps TRBD1 (5 bases). Germline V gene lookup returns CDR1 DFQATT and CDR2 SNEGSKA (reference sequence). The CDR3 extends over 15 amino acids. Trimming left V 3 bases short and J 7 bases short, with 18 bases between. CDR3 sequence (DNA): TGCAGTGCTAGTGGAGGTTACGGGGGAGGTGAAAAACTGTTTTTT. It codes for CSASGGYGGGEKLFF.

The chain joins TRBV5-4 to TRBJ1-2; D possibly corresponds to TRBD1 (5 bases). The CDR3 has 15 residues. Germline CDR1 is SGHNT and CDR2 is YYREEE (reference sequence). V was cut by 4 bases and J by 3 bases, with 16 bases left in between. CDR3 nucleotide sequence: TGTGCCAGCAGCGCGAGACAAAGGGACTACTATGGCTACACCTTC. Translation: CASSARQRDYYGYTF.

The V gene is TRBV5-1, the J gene TRBJ2-3; D possibly corresponds to TRBD1 (6 bases). The V end lost 4 bases, the J end lost 3 bases, and 6 bases lay between the germline ends. This CDR3 has 12 amino acids. From germline, CDR1 is SGHRS and CDR2 YFSETQ. CDR3 nucleotide sequence: TGCGCCAGCAGCGGACAGACAGATACGCAGTATTTT. The encoded protein is CASSGQTDTQYF.

This chain uses TRBV27 with TRBJ2-1, with D perhaps assigned TRBD1 or TRBD2 (5 bases each). Trimming cost V 0 bases and J 8 bases, with 14 bases left between them. CDR3 size: 15 residues. CDR1 is MNHEY, CDR2 SMNVEV, per germline (reference sequence). For the CDR3, the DNA is TGTGCCAGCAGTTTATCAGCGGCAGGGCTCGATGAGCAGTTCTTC. Translating gives CASSLSAAGLDEQFF.

The chain carries TRBV12-3 or TRBV12-4 and TRBJ2-3; D gene unclear. This CDR3 is built from 11 residues. Trimming took 3 bases from V and 4 from J, leaving 2 bases between them. The CDR3 nucleotides are TGTGCCAGCAGTTTGGCAGATACGCAGTATTTT. Translation gives CASSLADTQYF.

The chain links TRBV19 to TRBJ1-6; no firm D call. Between the trimmed V and J ends, which lost 8 bases and 7 bases, there was a span of 18 bases. The CDR3 consists of 15 residues. CDR1 is LNHDA, CDR2 SQIVND, per germline (reference sequence). The CDR3, as DNA: TGTGCCAGTGCTCGTCTGGCAGCCTCGAATTCACCCCTCCACTTT. This sequence encodes CASARLAASNSPLHF.